These 15 T cell receptor beta chains share one sample of origin, sequenced in a study of blood T cell repertoires in COVID-19. Using immunoSEQ multiplex PCR, the repertoire was profiled, and TCRdb retains in-frame clones only, with some absent. The repertoire consists of about 92,000 clones, with roughly 88% occurring once and the leading ten covering around 12%. Sequencing used peripheral blood. The receptors here all came from a human donor in a cohort sampled during active COVID-19.

The chain employs TRBV7-2 and TRBJ2-7; 8 nucleotides line up with TRBD1. V lost 2 bases and J lost 3; bases outside the gene matches: 6. CDR3 length equals 15 residues. Germline V gives CDR1 SGHTA, CDR2 FQGNSA. The DNA of the CDR3 is TGTGCCAGCAGCTTATCAGGACAGGGACACTACGAGCAGTACTTC. This gives the protein CASSLSGQGHYEQYF.

V and J are TRBV4-2 and TRBJ2-5, with D perhaps TRBD2 (7 bases). The CDR3 consists of 16 residues. CDR1 and CDR2 (germline): LGHNA, YNFKEQ. Between the trimmed V and J ends, which lost 1 base and 4 bases, there was a span of 16 bases. CDR3 amino acids: CASSQGGTGGTETQYF. The CDR3 DNA is TGTGCCAGCAGCCAAGGAGGAACGGGGGGCACAGAGACCCAGTACTTC.

In this sample, this clone turned up once. This chain uses TRBV4-1 with TRBJ2-7, with TRBD2 matching over 9 bases. CDR3 length: 16 amino acids. Germline CDR1 MGHRA, CDR2 YSYEKL. V lost 4 bases and J lost 4; bases outside the gene matches: 11. The CDR3 coding sequence is TGCGCCAGCAGCCGGAAGCGGGAGGAGAAGGGTTACGAGCAGTACTTC. It translates to CASSRKREEKGYEQYF.

The V and J genes are TRBV19 and TRBJ2-3; a possible D gene is TRBD1 (6 bases). Trimming removed 6 bases at V and 4 bases at J, with 17 bases between. The CDR3 runs 15 residues. CDR1 and CDR2 (germline): LNHDA, SQIVND (reference sequence). The CDR3, as DNA: TGTGCCAGTAGATCTTCACACAGGGTCCCAGATACGCAGTATTTT. This sequence encodes CASRSSHRVPDTQYF.

The V call is TRBV10-3, the J call TRBJ2-7, with 8 bases that match TRBD1. The J segment lost 3 bases and the V segment lost 6 bases, leaving 16 bases of the junction unmatched. CDR1 is ENHRY and CDR2 is SYGVKD in the germline V gene. CDR3 length equals 17 residues. The CDR3: CAIRERSSTGDSYEQYF. CDR3 bases: TGTGCCATCAGGGAAAGGAGCTCGACAGGGGATAGCTACGAGCAGTACTTC.

V is TRBV7-2 and J is TRBJ2-7, with D uncertain. V gave up 1 base and J gave up 6 bases, with 4 bases separating them. Germline values: CDR1 SGHTA, CDR2 FQGNSA. CDR3 length equals 11 residues. In nucleotides, the CDR3 is TGTGCCAGCAGCTTAGTTCTCGAGCAGTACTTC. Translation: CASSLVLEQYF. Supplemented by reference TRBV7-2 and TRBJ2-7, the full variable domain reads GAGVSQSPSNKVTEKGKDVELRCDPISGHTALYWYRQSLGQGLEFLIYFQGNSAPDKSGLPSDRFSAERTGGSVSTLTIQRTQQEDSAVYLCASSLVLEQYFGPGTRLTVT.

This clone was observed a single time. This chain joins TRBV7-9 and TRBJ2-7, with 13 bases aligning to TRBD2. After removal of 4 bases from V and 3 bases from J, the junction contained 6 bases not matched to a gene. This CDR3 comprises 16 residues. The germline gives CDR1 SEHNR, CDR2 FQNEAQ (reference sequence). This CDR3 is CASSSRGTSGDYEQYF. The CDR3 nucleotides are TGTGCCAGCAGCTCCCGGGGGACTAGCGGGGACTACGAGCAGTACTTC. Looking up the rest from reference TRBV7-9 and TRBJ2-7 gives the full variable domain: DTGVSQNPRHKITKRGQNVTFRCDPISEHNRLYWYRQTLGQGPEFLTYFQNEAQLEKSRLLSDRFSAERPKGSFSTLEIQRTEQGDSAMYLCASSSRGTSGDYEQYFGPGTRLTVT.

This sequence joins TRBV27 and TRBJ2-3, with TRBD2 identical over 16 bases. The CDR3 is 17 amino acids. Unmatched junction bases numbered 6, after V lost 5 bases and J lost 4 bases. Germline lookup yields CDR1 MNHEY and CDR2 SMNVEV (reference sequence). CDR3 in amino acids: CASSTGLAGGRSDTQYF. In nucleotides, the CDR3 is TGTGCCAGCAGTACGGGACTAGCGGGGGGGCGGTCAGATACGCAGTATTTT.

This chain links TRBV6-5 with TRBJ2-3; TRBD1 matches at 8 bases. The germline V gene encodes CDR1 MNHEY and CDR2 SVGAGI. This CDR3 is built from 15 residues. The ends lost 6 bases at V and 3 bases at J; junction bases unmatched: 8. The CDR3 nucleotides read TGTGCCAGCAGGGAGCAGGGGGCGAGAACAGATACGCAGTATTTT. Protein: CASREQGARTDTQYF.

J is TRBJ2-4 and V is TRBV5-1, with D uncertain. With 0 bases removed from V and 7 bases from J, the gap between germline ends came to 11 bases. Germline V lookup: CDR1 SGHRS, CDR2 YFSETQ. The CDR3 covers 14 residues. CDR3 in DNA: TGCGCCAGCAGCTTGGCCGCCAGGTCGAACATTCAGTACTTC. This encodes CASSLAARSNIQYF.

The chain recombines TRBV3-1 (or the pseudogene TRBV3-2) with TRBJ2-1; D may match TRBD1 or TRBD2 (5 bases each). The germline gives CDR1 LGHDT, CDR2 YNNKEL (reference sequence). V was cut by 7 bases and J by 0 bases, with 16 bases left in between. There are 16 residues in the CDR3. CDR3 region: CASTQGPGSSYNEQFF. CDR3 nucleotides: TGTGCCAGCACCCAGGGTCCGGGAAGCTCCTACAATGAGCAGTTCTTC.

V and J are TRBV30 and TRBJ1-2; 7 bases agree with TRBD1. The CDR3 consists of 14 residues. Germline loops: CDR1 GTSNPN, CDR2 SVGIG (reference sequence). V lost 0 bases, J lost 4 bases, and 5 bases stayed unmatched. The CDR3 coding sequence is TGTGCCTGGAGTGTAGGGGGCGGTGCCTATGGCTACACCTTC. Amino acid sequence: CAWSVGGGAYGYTF.

The chain has TRBV5-6 and TRBJ2-3, with D unclear. Looked up from germline, CDR1 is SGHDT and CDR2 is YYEEEE. The length of the CDR3 is 13 residues. Trimming removed 4 bases at V and 14 bases at J, with 20 bases between. CDR3 sequence: CASSRPLDRLGYF. The CDR3 DNA reads TGTGCCAGCAGCCGGCCGCTAGACCGACTGGGGTATTTT. Filled out from reference TRBV5-6 and TRBJ2-3, the complete variable domain reads DAGVTQSPTHLIKTRGQQVTLRCSPKSGHDTVSWYQQALGQGPQFIFQYYEEEERQRGNFPDRFSGHQFPNYSSELNVNALLLGDSALYLCASSRPLDRLGYFGPGTRLTVL.

The chain uses TRBV30 and TRBJ1-4, with 9 bases that match TRBD1. Germline loops: CDR1 GTSNPN, CDR2 SVGIG (reference sequence). The CDR3 totals 14 residues. The V segment lost 8 bases and the J segment 3 bases; nucleotides outside the gene matches: 7. DNA of the CDR3: TGTGCCCAGATGACAGGGGGTCCTAATGAAAAACTGTTTTTT. This translates into CAQMTGGPNEKLFF.

The rearrangement links TRBV18 to TRBJ1-1, with D hard to call. CDR1 is KGHSH, CDR2 LQKENI, per germline. The CDR3 loop spans 14 amino acids. Between the trimmed V and J ends, which lost 6 bases and 1 base, there was a span of 12 bases. This chain's CDR3 is CASSQSSGNTEAFF. For the CDR3, the DNA is TGTGCCAGCTCGCAAAGCTCAGGGAACACTGAAGCTTTCTTT.